Listed here is a single T cell receptor (beta chain). This clone has a single count. Its antigen is still unknown. Base qualities were left out, and no much larger clone turns up one base away. These data are taken from a study of blood T cell repertoires in COVID-19 (TCRdb year 2020). About the investigation overall: Samples from collaborators originated in the United States, Italy and Spain and spanned both the acute and convalescent phases of COVID-19. Deeply sampled blood TCRbeta repertoires from subjects exposed to, actively infected with, or recovered from COVID-19 were included in the dataset. The samples were drawn from two sources: the first 160 participants of the ongoing ImmuneRACE study, and fewer than 1,500 subjects contributed by 6 global collaborators. The material from the prospective study consisted of cDNA or gDNA derived from T cells, B-cell-depleted T cells, or PBMCs. The repertoires were released in a freely available public database meant as a resource for research on the immune response to SARS-CoV-2. Where available, HLA class I and class II types were obtained from metadata supplied by the sample provider rather than from assay-based typing. A de-identified subject ID, COVID-19 status, age in years and sex were almost always included in the sample metadata.

Each collaborating institution followed its own protocols to collect whole blood in K2EDTA tubes. For TCRbeta analysis, collaborators shipped samples as frozen whole blood, isolated PBMCs, or DNA extracted from either of those sample types. General findings and caveats noted by the study authors: The amount of clinical and demographic metadata varied by source and participant and was provided uncurated.

TCRbeta CDR3 regions were amplified from genomic DNA using the immunoSEQ Assay, a bias-controlled multiplex PCR. In the paper's pipeline: The number of nucleated cells in each sample was estimated from the amplification of reference gene primers within the assay. To quantify the absolute abundance of each unique TCRbeta CDR3 rearrangement, sequence reads were collapsed and filtered. For each sample, productive Simpson clonality was calculated as the square root of Simpson's diversity index over productive rearrangements. In its TCRdb copy, this immuneACCESS table keeps in-frame sequences only and misses some clones. Where compared with another copy, unresolved V genes explain less than half of these, and the others have no known cause. D and trimming come from the DNA, and the V and J calls and clone size come from that table. The sample table shows about 160,000 clones, and roughly 80% are seen once. About 7.8% of the sample is held by the ten biggest clonotypes.

Sequenced input: peripheral blood. This clonotype originated in a man aged 55 to 70 with acute or convalescent COVID-19.

The CDR3 protein: CAISVGPQGAGNEQFF. The DNA sequence is as follows: TGTGCCATCAGTGTAGGCCCCCAGGGGGCGGGTAATGAGCAGTTCTTC. The rearranged segments are TRBV10-3 and TRBJ2-1, and TRBD1 matches 8 of the central bases. Via the germline V gene, CDR1 is ENHRY and CDR2 SYGVKD. The CDR3 starts with the cysteine, ends with the phenylalanine, and has 16 residues. CDR3 DNA is the only sequence kept; it has 48 bases, read in frame from the first base. Compared with germline, V lacks 4 bases and J lacks 7 bases; bases without a gene match: 12.